Shown below are 8 T cell receptor beta chains from a single sample sequenced in a study of response to subunit inactivated influenza vaccine. TCRdb re-analysed the RT-PCR reads in MiXCR, keeping a single row per CDR3 protein. The sample lists about 620,000 distinct CDR3 sequences; around 11% were seen once. These same records also appear under a second study, on T cells expressing NK-cell markers. That paper states: The TCR beta cDNA came from 5'RACE template switching with UMIs.

Sequencing was performed on PBMCs from blood, taken on the day of vaccination. Receptors were obtained from a man aged 50 or older who received an inactivated influenza vaccine.

The CDR3, as DNA: TGTGCCAGCAGTGATCGCCATATGAACACTGAAGCTTTCTTT. Protein sequence: CASSDRHMNTEAFF. This chain connects TRBV6-1 to TRBJ1-1; D call uncertain. The germline V gene has CDR1 MNHNS and CDR2 SASEGT. Trimming took 3 bases from V and 0 from J, leaving 8 bases between them. This CDR3 comprises 14 residues.

This clonotype was seen ten or more times. The chain links TRBV11-2 to TRBJ2-1; weak D call: TRBD1 (7 bases). The V gene lost 0 bases and the J gene lost 5 bases, with 14 bases spanning the gap. Germline loops: CDR1 SGHAT, CDR2 FQNNGV. The CDR3 contains 16 residues. The chain's CDR3 is CASSLDVFRGDNEQFF. The DNA of the CDR3 is TGTGCCAGCAGCTTAGATGTGTTCAGGGGGGACAATGAGCAGTTCTTC.

This clonotype was seen only a few times. V is TRBV10-1 and J is TRBJ2-7, with D perhaps matching TRBD1 (6 bases). This CDR3 is built from 13 residues. CDR1 is WNHNN, CDR2 SYGVQD, per germline (reference sequence). Trimming removed 6 bases at V and 5 bases at J, with 14 bases between. The CDR3, as DNA: TGCGCCAGCAGCGAAGCAGGGGTGGACGAGCAGTACTTC. Protein sequence: CASSEAGVDEQYF.

This clonotype has ten or more counts. The chain joins TRBV12-3 or TRBV12-4 to TRBJ1-1; 8 nucleotides align to TRBD1. V lost 5 bases and J lost 5; bases outside the gene matches: 7. This CDR3 is 14 amino acids long. CDR3 nucleotide sequence: TGTGCCAGCAGTCCAACTCAGGGGGCAACTGAAGCTTTCTTT. Amino acid sequence: CASSPTQGATEAFF.

This sequence joins TRBV29-1 and TRBJ2-5, with TRBD2 as a possible D gene (5 bases). The CDR3 covers 15 residues. V lost 1 base and J 0 bases, leaving 12 bases between the germline ends. The germline V gene has CDR1 SQVTM and CDR2 ANQGSEA. CDR3 coding DNA: TGCAGCGTTGAAGTTAGTGGGAGCTACCAAGAGACCCAGTACTTC. It encodes CSVEVSGSYQETQYF.

This clonotype was observed a few times. CDR3 sequence: CASSRNRGRETQYF. Here the CDR3 DNA reads TGTGCCAGCAGCCGAAACAGGGGTAGGGAGACCCAGTACTTC. The gene calls are TRBV4-2 and TRBJ2-5, with 7 nucleotides matching TRBD1. Germline CDR1 LGHNA, CDR2 YNFKEQ. The CDR3 sequence is 14 residues long. The J segment lost 5 bases and the V segment lost 4 bases, leaving 7 bases of the junction unmatched.

Only a few counts were recorded for this clonotype. The rearrangement links TRBV20-1 to TRBJ2-1; 10 nucleotides agree with TRBD2. Germline V gives CDR1 DFQATT, CDR2 SNEGSKA (reference sequence). Trimming took 3 bases from V and 8 from J; bases not matched to a gene: 7. The CDR3 runs to 14 residues. The CDR3 sequence is CSARRSGRGYEQFF. DNA of the CDR3: TGCAGTGCTAGGAGGAGCGGGAGGGGGTATGAGCAGTTCTTC.

This clonotype occurred a few times. The chain has TRBV15 and TRBJ1-2; no firm D call. V lost 0 bases to trimming and J lost 1 base, with 18 bases between them. The CDR3 is 18 amino acids. Germline V gene lookup returns CDR1 LNHNV and CDR2 YYDKDF (reference sequence). The CDR3 DNA follows: TGTGCCACCAGCAGAGATCTGACACCCACCTCTTTTAACTATGGCTACACCTTC. It encodes CATSRDLTPTSFNYGYTF.